This T cell receptor beta chain derives from a study of brain T cells in children with intractable seizures. The study's findings and limits: HCMV serostatus was not known, and viral specificity came from CDR3 similarity only. Pre- and post-surgery blood differed in depth, so pre-surgery absences may be undersampling.

TCRdb's table, derived via immunoSEQ multiplex PCR, lists solely in-frame clones and lacks some. Here the sample spans about 340,000 clones, about 93% being singletons. Turning to this clone: The antigen is unknown.

Indicated time point: blood from clinic visit 5 months post-surgery; TSC patient then seizure free. Only cases whose brain tissue showed the highest T cell transcript signatures were sequenced. At least one anti-epileptic drug was given before surgery. In germline, CDR1 is SGHTA, CDR2 FQGNSA. Trimming pared 5 bases from V and 0 bases from J, leaving 14 bases between. The CDR3 sequence is 15 residues long. Sequenced material: peripheral blood, taken 5 to 6 months after surgery. The chain recombines TRBV7-2 with TRBJ2-7, with D possibly TRBD2 on 6 matching bases. This receptor was taken from a boy under two years old with tuberous sclerosis and intractable seizures. CDR3 loop: CASSHGGSYSYEQYF. DNA of the CDR3: TGTGCCAGCAGCCATGGGGGGTCCTACTCCTACGAGCAGTACTTC. Supplemented by reference TRBV7-2 and TRBJ2-7, the full variable domain reads GAGVSQSPSNKVTEKGKDVELRCDPISGHTALYWYRQSLGQGLEFLIYFQGNSAPDKSGLPSDRFSAERTGGSVSTLTIQRTQQEDSAVYLCASSHGGSYSYEQYFGPGTRLTVT.